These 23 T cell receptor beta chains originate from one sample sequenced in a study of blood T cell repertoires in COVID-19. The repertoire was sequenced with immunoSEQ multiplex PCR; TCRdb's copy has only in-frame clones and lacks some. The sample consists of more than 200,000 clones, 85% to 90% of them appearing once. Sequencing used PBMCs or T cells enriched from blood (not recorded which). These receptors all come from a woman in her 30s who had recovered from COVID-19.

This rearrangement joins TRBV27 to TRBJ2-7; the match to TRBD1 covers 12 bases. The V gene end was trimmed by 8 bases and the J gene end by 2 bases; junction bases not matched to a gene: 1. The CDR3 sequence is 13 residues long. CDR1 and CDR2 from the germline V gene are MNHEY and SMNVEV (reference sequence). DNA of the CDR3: TGTGCCAGCGGGGACAGGGGGCCCTACGAGCAGTACTTC. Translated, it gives CASGDRGPYEQYF.

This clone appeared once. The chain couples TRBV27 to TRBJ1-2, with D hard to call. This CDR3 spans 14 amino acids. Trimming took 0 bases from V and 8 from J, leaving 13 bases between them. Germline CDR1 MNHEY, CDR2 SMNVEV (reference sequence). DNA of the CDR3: TGTGCCAGCAGTTTATCGATCGGGTCTGGAGGCTACACCTTC. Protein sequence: CASSLSIGSGGYTF.

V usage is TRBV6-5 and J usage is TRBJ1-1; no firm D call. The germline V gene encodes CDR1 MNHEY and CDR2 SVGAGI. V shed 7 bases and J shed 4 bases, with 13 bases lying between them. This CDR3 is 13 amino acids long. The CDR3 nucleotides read TGTGCCAGCAAACCTATAGAGGGCACTGAAGCTTTCTTT. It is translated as CASKPIEGTEAFF.

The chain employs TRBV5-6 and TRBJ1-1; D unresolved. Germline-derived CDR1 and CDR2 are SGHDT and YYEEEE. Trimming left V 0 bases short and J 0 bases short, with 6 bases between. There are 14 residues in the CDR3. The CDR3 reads CASSLGLLNTEAFF. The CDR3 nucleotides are TGTGCCAGCAGCTTGGGTCTGTTGAACACTGAAGCTTTCTTT.

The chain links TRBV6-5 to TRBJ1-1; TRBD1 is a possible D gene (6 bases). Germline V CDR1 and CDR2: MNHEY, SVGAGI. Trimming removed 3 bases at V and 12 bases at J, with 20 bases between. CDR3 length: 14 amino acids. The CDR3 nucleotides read TGTGCCAGCAGTTATTCCGAACAGGGCCTCAAGACTTTCTTT. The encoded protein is CASSYSEQGLKTFF.

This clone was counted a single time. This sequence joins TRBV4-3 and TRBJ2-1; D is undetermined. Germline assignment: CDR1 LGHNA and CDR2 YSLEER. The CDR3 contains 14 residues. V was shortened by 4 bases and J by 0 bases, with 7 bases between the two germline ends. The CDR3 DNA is TGCGCCAGCAGCCTTACGAGCTCCTACAATGAGCAGTTCTTC. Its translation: CASSLTSSYNEQFF.

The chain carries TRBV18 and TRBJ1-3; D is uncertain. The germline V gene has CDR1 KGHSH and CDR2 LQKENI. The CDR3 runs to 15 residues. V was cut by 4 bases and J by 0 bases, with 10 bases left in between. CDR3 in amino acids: CASSLREHSGNTIYF. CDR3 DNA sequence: TGTGCCAGCTCACTCCGAGAGCACTCTGGAAACACCATATATTTT.

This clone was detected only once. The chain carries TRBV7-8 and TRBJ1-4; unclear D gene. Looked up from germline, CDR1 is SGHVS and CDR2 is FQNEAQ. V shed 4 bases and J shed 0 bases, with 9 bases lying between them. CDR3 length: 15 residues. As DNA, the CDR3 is TGTGCCAGCAGCTCCAGTGGTGCAACTAATGAAAAACTGTTTTTT. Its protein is CASSSSGATNEKLFF.

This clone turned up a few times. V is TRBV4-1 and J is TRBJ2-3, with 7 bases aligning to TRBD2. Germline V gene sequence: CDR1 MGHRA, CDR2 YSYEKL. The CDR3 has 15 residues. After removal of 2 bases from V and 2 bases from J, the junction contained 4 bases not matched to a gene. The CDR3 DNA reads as TGCGCCAGCAGCCAAATGGGACTACACACAGATACGCAGTATTTT. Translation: CASSQMGLHTDTQYF.

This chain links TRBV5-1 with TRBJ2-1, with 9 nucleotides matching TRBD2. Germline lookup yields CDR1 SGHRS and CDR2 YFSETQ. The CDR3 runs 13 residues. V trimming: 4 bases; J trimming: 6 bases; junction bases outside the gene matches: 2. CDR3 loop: CASSVAGVNEQFF. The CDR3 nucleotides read TGCGCCAGCAGCGTAGCGGGAGTCAATGAGCAGTTCTTC.

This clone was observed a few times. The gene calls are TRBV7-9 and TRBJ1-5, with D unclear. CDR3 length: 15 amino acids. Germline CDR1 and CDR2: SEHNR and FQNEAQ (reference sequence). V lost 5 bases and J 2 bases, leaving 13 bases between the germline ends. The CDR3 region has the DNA TGTGCCAGCAGCGATAGCGGCAGCGGCAATCAGCCCCAGCATTTT. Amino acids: CASSDSGSGNQPQHF.

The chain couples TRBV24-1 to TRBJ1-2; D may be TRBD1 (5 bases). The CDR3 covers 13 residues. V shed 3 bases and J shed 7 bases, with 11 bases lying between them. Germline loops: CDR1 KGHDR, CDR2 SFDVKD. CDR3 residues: CATSDTTGSGYTF. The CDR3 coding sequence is TGTGCCACCAGTGATACTACAGGATCTGGCTACACCTTC.

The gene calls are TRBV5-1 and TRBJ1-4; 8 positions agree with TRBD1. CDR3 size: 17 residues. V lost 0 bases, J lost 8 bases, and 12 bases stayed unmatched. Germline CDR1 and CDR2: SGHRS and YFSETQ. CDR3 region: CASSLGGRTGQGEKLFF. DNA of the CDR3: TGCGCCAGCAGCTTGGGGGGCCGGACAGGGCAGGGAGAAAAACTGTTTTTT.

CDR3 sequence (DNA): TGCGCCAGCAGCTTGGGCAGAGGGACAGGCTCTGGGGCCAACGTCCTGACTTTC. Translation: CASSLGRGTGSGANVLTF. The gene calls are TRBV5-1 and TRBJ2-6; 8 bases align to TRBD1. Germline CDR1 SGHRS, CDR2 YFSETQ. This CDR3 has 18 residues. Germline trimming cut 0 bases from V and 0 bases from J; bases unmatched to any gene: 5.

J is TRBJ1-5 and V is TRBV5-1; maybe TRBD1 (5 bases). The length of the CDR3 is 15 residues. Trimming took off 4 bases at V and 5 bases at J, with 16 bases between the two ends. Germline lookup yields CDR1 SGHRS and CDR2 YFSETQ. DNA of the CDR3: TGCGCCAGCAGCCCAAGCACGGGAGGGGATCAGCCCCAGCATTTT. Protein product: CASSPSTGGDQPQHF.

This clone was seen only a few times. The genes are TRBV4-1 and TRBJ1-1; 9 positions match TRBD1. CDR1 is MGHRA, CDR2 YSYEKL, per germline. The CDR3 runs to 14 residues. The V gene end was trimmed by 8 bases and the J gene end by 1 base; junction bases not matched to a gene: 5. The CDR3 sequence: CASQPGQGNTEAFF. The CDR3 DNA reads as TGCGCCAGCCAGCCGGGACAGGGGAACACTGAAGCTTTCTTT.

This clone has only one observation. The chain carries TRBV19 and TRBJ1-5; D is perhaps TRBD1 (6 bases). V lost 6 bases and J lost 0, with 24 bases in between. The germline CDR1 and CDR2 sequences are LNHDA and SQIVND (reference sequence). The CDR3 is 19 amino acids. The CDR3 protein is CASSDTGPKVRDSNQPQHF. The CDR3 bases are TGTGCCAGTAGCGATACAGGGCCGAAGGTTAGGGATAGCAATCAGCCCCAGCATTTT.

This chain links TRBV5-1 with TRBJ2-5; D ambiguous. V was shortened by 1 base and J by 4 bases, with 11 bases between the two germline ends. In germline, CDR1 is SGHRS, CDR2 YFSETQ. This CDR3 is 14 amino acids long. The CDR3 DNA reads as TGCGCCAGCAGCTTGTCTAGTCCGGCAGAGACCCAGTACTTC. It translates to CASSLSSPAETQYF.

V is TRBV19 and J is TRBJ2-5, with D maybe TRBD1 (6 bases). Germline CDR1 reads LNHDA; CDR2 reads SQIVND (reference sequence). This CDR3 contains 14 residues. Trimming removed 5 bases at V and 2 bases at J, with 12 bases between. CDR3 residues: CASSHRQVQETQYF. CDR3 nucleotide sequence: TGTGCCAGTAGTCACCGACAGGTACAAGAGACCCAGTACTTC.

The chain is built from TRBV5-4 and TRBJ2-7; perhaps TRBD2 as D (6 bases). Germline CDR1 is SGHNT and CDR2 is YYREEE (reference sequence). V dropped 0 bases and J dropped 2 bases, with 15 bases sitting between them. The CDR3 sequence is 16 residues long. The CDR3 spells CASSLGGASATYEQYF. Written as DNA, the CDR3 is TGTGCCAGCAGCTTGGGAGGGGCTAGCGCCACCTACGAGCAGTACTTC.

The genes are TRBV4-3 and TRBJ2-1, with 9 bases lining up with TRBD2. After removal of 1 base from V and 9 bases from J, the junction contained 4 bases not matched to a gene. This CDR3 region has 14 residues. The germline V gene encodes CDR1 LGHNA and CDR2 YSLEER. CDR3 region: CASSQGRRGGEQFF. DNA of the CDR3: TGCGCCAGCAGCCAAGGAAGGCGGGGGGGTGAGCAGTTCTTC.

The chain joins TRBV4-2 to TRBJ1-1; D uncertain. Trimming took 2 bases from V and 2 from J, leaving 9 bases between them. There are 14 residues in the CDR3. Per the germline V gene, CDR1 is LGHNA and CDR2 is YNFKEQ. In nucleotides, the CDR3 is TGTGCCAGCAGCCAACAACTAAGTAACACTGAAGCTTTCTTT. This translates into CASSQQLSNTEAFF.

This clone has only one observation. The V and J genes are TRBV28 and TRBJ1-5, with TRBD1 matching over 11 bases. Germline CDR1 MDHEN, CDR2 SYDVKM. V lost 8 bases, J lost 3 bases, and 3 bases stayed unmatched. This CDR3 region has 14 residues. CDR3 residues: CASWGQGDNQPQHF. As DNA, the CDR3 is TGTGCCAGCTGGGGACAGGGGGACAATCAGCCCCAGCATTTT.